This T cell receptor (beta chain) stems from a study of CD8+ T cells in alopecia areata (dated by TCRdb to 2017 to 2018). Context from the whole study: Treated patients were enrolled in an open-label pilot trial of oral tofacitinib at 5 to 10 mg twice daily for moderate-to-severe alopecia areata. Patients received tofacitinib for 6 to 18 months and were then followed off drug for 6 months to check for delayed response and recurrence. For the treated patients, the SALT score, which quantifies what percentage of scalp surface area is affected, served as the measure of disease severity. High-throughput TCRbeta sequencing was used to examine T cell clonal expansion in alopecia areata in both the C3H/HeJ mouse model and human patients. Human TCRbeta sequencing covered scalp tissue and sorted CD4+ and CD8+ peripheral blood T cells from patchy and totalis/universalis alopecia areata patients and healthy controls. Biopsies were taken from tofacitinib-treated patients at baseline and at 4 and 24 weeks of treatment, and a later scalp biopsy was taken in several of the tofacitinib-treated patients. Scalp clonality was compared across normal scalp (n=4), patchy alopecia areata scalp (n=8), and alopecia totalis/universalis scalp (n=8). The RNA source kit depended on sample type: the PAXgene miRNA kit for fixed scalp, the miRNeasy kit for PBMCs, and the RNeasy kit for mouse skin. TCRbeta CDR3 regions were amplified by immunoSEQ multiplex PCR using 35 Vbeta forward and 13 Jbeta reverse primers.

What the treatment or condition label conveys for this sample: oral pan-JAK inhibitor, 5-10 mg twice daily. Lesional scalp punch biopsies and peripheral blood were collected from alopecia areata patients. PBMCs were isolated by density centrifugation and stained for CD3, CD4 and CD8, after which CD4+ and CD8+ T cells were sorted on a FACSAria. As concerns this clone: The antigen this receptor binds is unknown. Base qualities are not provided; no much larger clone lies one nucleotide away.

The library was prepared using the immunoSEQ multiplex PCR assay. To provide template for TCR sequencing, every sample had RNA extracted and reverse transcribed into cDNA. SuperScript III was used to make first-strand cDNA, primed with a 2:1 mix of oligo-dT and random hexamers. A synthetic immune receptor repertoire was used to measure amplification bias, and any remaining bias was corrected computationally. In the source study's methods: Raw reads were preprocessed to remove errors, and CDR3 was defined according to IMGT conventions as the region from the conserved cysteine to phenylalanine. To get clonality, Shannon entropy was normalized by log2 of the number of productive unique TCRs and the result was subtracted from 1. Scalp TCRbeta sequences were cross-referenced with sorted blood CD4 and CD8 repertoires so that the CD4 or CD8 identity of scalp clones could be inferred. TCRdb provides this immuneACCESS table in a form limited to in-frame rearrangements. Some clones are lacking; in checked studies, under half of them reflect an unresolved V gene, and why the rest are absent is not known. From that table come the V and J calls and clone size; the DNA was used to work out D and trimming. This sample lists 200,000 or so clones; roughly 40% were detected once. About 2.6% of the sample lies in the top ten.

The CDR3 contains 13 residues, cysteine and phenylalanine counted. Just CDR3 DNA is preserved here, 39 bases in frame from base 1. Sequences SGHVS (CDR1) and FQNEAQ (CDR2) are obtained from the germline V gene. Cut back by 4 bases and 5 bases, the V and J ends lie 10 bases apart. Broader findings and caveats from the paper: Resident alphabeta T cells in normal human skin are also sequenced, complicating scalp TCR repertoire analysis, unlike mouse skin dominated by gammadelta T cells. The treated cohort was small, with a single nonresponder, so links between baseline CD8+ expansion and response need larger studies. TCR sequences shared between patients were less clear than in mice, possibly partly because of HLA diversity in the patient population. Tofacitinib significantly decreased scalp clonality and the number of expanded CD8+ clones among the top 100 scalp clones. Compared with normal scalp, lesional scalp, particularly in alopecia totalis/universalis, had higher clonality and more expanded CD8+ clones, which suggests antigenic drive. Many expanded lesional clones persisted in scalp and blood during tofacitinib treatment, which may partly explain relapse after stopping treatment.

The sequence links TRBV7-8 to TRBJ2-3; D gene: possibly TRBD2, on 6 matching bases. The material sequenced was CD4+ T cells sorted from blood, taken at roughly week 38, from a patient treated with tofacitinib. This TCR was recovered from a human donor with alopecia areata. The CDR3 protein: CASSWGLGDTQYF. The DNA reads TGTGCCAGCAGCTGGGGACTGGGAGATACGCAGTATTTT.